The 26 T cell receptor beta chains listed next were all sequenced from one sample in a study of T-cell memory formation after mild COVID-19. MiXCR was run by TCRdb on the 5' RACE reads, yielding one entry per CDR3 protein. The sample carries about 430,000 distinct CDR3 sequences, less than 25% recorded once. Specimen: PBMCs or a T cell subset sorted from them (not recorded which). All receptors come from an adult woman who had mild COVID-19 (a few samples of this study predate the infection). Cell type and time point are not known.

V and J are TRBV11-2 and TRBJ2-5; a possible D gene is TRBD1 (6 bases). Germline CDR1 is SGHAT and CDR2 is FQNNGV. The CDR3 spans 16 residues. V was cut by 5 bases and J by 5 bases, with 21 bases left in between. CDR3 in DNA: TGTGCCAGCAGCCGAATAACAGGGAAAGGTCGGGAGACCCAGTACTTC. Protein product: CASSRITGKGRETQYF.

This clonotype was observed a few times. The CDR3 DNA reads as TGTGCCAGCAGCCCTCTAGTGGATACGCAGTATTTT. Protein: CASSPLVDTQYF. The chain recombines TRBV7-9 with TRBJ2-3; no firm D call. The CDR3 length is 12 residues. CDR1 SEHNR and CDR2 FQNEAQ come from the germline V gene (reference sequence). Trimming shortened V by 5 bases and J by 6 bases, and 9 bases separated the two germline ends.

The rearrangement joins TRBV5-4 to TRBJ2-1, with 12 positions matching TRBD2. V lost 3 bases and J lost 7; bases outside the gene matches: 5. In germline, CDR1 is SGHNT, CDR2 YYREEE (reference sequence). The CDR3 contains 15 residues. CDR3 in DNA: TGTGCCAGCAGCTCGGGACTAGCGGGCAAAAATGAGCAGTTCTTC. It yields the protein CASSSGLAGKNEQFF.

The sample holds a few counts of this clonotype. The rearrangement joins TRBV5-1 to TRBJ2-1, with D perhaps TRBD2 (6 bases). Germline V gene sequence: CDR1 SGHRS, CDR2 YFSETQ. The length of the CDR3 is 17 residues. V was trimmed by 1 base and J by 0 bases, leaving 14 bases between them. For the CDR3, the DNA is TGCGCCAGCAGCTTGTTGGGAGGCCAGAGCTCCTACAATGAGCAGTTCTTC. This gives the protein CASSLLGGQSSYNEQFF.

This chain connects TRBV7-6 to TRBJ2-1; possible D gene TRBD2, 6 bases. Trimming took 4 bases from V and 1 from J, leaving 11 bases between them. The CDR3 contains 15 residues. From germline, CDR1 is SGHVS and CDR2 FNYEAQ. The CDR3: CASSSERGSYNEQFF. The CDR3 DNA follows: TGTGCCAGCAGCTCCGAACGGGGGTCCTACAATGAGCAGTTCTTC.

This clonotype turned up a few times. V and J are TRBV2 and TRBJ2-5; the D gene is possibly TRBD2 (5 bases). The CDR3 is made up of 13 amino acids. The V gene lost 3 bases and the J gene lost 5 bases, with 10 bases spanning the gap. Germline CDR1 SNHLY, CDR2 FYNNEI. CDR3 protein: CASSERVGETQYF. In nucleotides, the CDR3 is TGTGCCAGCAGTGAGAGGGTTGGGGAGACCCAGTACTTC.

This clonotype was detected only a few times. The chain uses TRBV7-9 and TRBJ2-1, with D perhaps TRBD1 or TRBD2 (5 bases each). The CDR3 is 13 residues long. Trimming pared 5 bases from V and 12 bases from J, leaving 17 bases between. Per germline, CDR1 SEHNR and CDR2 FQNEAQ (reference sequence). The chain's CDR3 is CASSDRGRDGQFF. CDR3 coding DNA: TGTGCCAGCAGCGACCGGGGTCGGGACGGGCAGTTCTTC.

This clonotype was picked up a small number of times. J is TRBJ2-3 and V is TRBV10-2; TRBD2 matches at 10 bases. CDR1 is WSHSY and CDR2 is SAAADI in the germline V gene. The CDR3 consists of 16 residues. Trimming cost V 3 bases and J 2 bases; bases outside gene matches: 5. CDR3: CASSEQLAGFTDTQYF. The CDR3 nucleotides are TGCGCCAGCAGTGAACAACTAGCGGGGTTCACAGATACGCAGTATTTT.

This clonotype was detected a few times. CDR3 sequence (DNA): TGCAGTGCTAGAGATACGGCCAGGATACGGGAGCAGTTCTTC. Translating it yields CSARDTARIREQFF. This sequence joins TRBV20-1 and TRBJ2-1; D call uncertain. V was cut by 0 bases and J by 10 bases, with 16 bases left in between. The CDR3 length is 14 residues. CDR1 and CDR2 (germline): DFQATT, SNEGSKA (reference sequence).

This clonotype was detected a few times. V and J are TRBV7-2 and TRBJ1-5; no definite D call. The CDR3 consists of 14 residues. Germline V gene sequence: CDR1 SGHTA, CDR2 FQGNSA. The V and J ends lost 3 bases and 7 bases respectively, with 13 bases between them. DNA of the CDR3: TGTGCCAGCAGCTTGGGAGGGATTGAACAGCCCCAGCATTTT. This encodes CASSLGGIEQPQHF.

This clonotype was seen only a few times. J is TRBJ1-1 and V is TRBV19, with a possible D match to TRBD1 (6 bases). The CDR3 is 14 amino acids. Germline CDR1 LNHDA, CDR2 SQIVND (reference sequence). Trimming left V 6 bases short and J 1 base short, with 12 bases between. CDR3 residues: CASRQGWENTEAFF. CDR3 DNA: TGTGCCAGTAGGCAGGGGTGGGAGAACACTGAAGCTTTCTTT. Complete variable domain (other parts from reference TRBV19 and TRBJ1-1): DGGITQSPKYLFRKEGQNVTLSCEQNLNHDAMYWYRQDPGQGLRLIYYSQIVNDFQKGDIAEGYSVSREKKESFPLTVTSAQKNPTAFYLCASRQGWENTEAFFGQGTRLTVV.

The chain carries TRBV5-4 and TRBJ2-2, with D tentatively TRBD2 (6 bases). The CDR3 is made up of 16 amino acids. Germline CDR1 SGHNT, CDR2 YYREEE (reference sequence). Deletions cut 0 bases from V and 4 bases from J, with 13 bases between. CDR3 region: CASSLGGGVITGELFF. CDR3 nucleotides: TGTGCCAGCAGCTTGGGAGGAGGGGTGATCACCGGGGAGCTGTTTTTT.

The rearrangement uses TRBV6-1 and TRBJ2-3; no reliable D call. V was clipped by 7 bases and J by 0 bases, with 11 bases between them. The germline gives CDR1 MNHNS, CDR2 SASEGT. The CDR3 has 14 residues. The chain's CDR3 is CASKGVGSTDTQYF. CDR3 bases: TGTGCCAGCAAGGGTGTGGGCAGCACAGATACGCAGTATTTT.

This chain connects TRBV11-2 to TRBJ2-5, with 11 bases that match TRBD2. This CDR3 is built from 16 residues. The V and J ends lost 2 bases and 4 bases, in that order; junction bases with no gene match: 6. Germline CDR1 is SGHAT and CDR2 is FQNNGV. CDR3 amino acids: CASSLSSLAGGETQYF. The CDR3 DNA follows: TGTGCCAGCAGCTTATCGAGTCTAGCGGGGGGAGAGACCCAGTACTTC.

The V gene is TRBV30, the J gene TRBJ2-7; 8 bases align to TRBD1. Trimming at V came to 3 bases and at J to 7 bases, leaving 8 bases not matched to a gene. The length of the CDR3 is 13 residues. The germline V gene encodes CDR1 GTSNPN and CDR2 SVGIG (reference sequence). The DNA for the CDR3 is TGTGCCTGGAGGAACCAGGGGGCTTCTGAGCAGTACTTC. Amino acids: CAWRNQGASEQYF.

V is TRBV6-2 or TRBV6-3 and J is TRBJ1-1; unclear D gene. V gave up 6 bases and J gave up 1 base, with 12 bases separating them. Per the germline V gene, CDR1 is MNHEY and CDR2 is SVGEGT. This CDR3 spans 14 amino acids. For the CDR3, the DNA is TGTGCCAGCAGGACCATGGTTTGGAACACTGAAGCTTTCTTT. Translating it yields CASRTMVWNTEAFF.

J is TRBJ2-3 and V is TRBV4-1; TRBD2 is a possible D gene (6 bases). Trimming took 4 bases from V and 6 from J, leaving 11 bases between them. CDR3 length: 13 residues. Germline V gene sequence: CDR1 MGHRA, CDR2 YSYEKL. This chain's CDR3 is CASSREEGDTQYF. The CDR3 DNA reads TGCGCCAGCAGCCGAGAGGAGGGGGATACGCAGTATTTT.

This clonotype was detected only a few times. The V gene is TRBV6-5, the J gene TRBJ2-1; 7 nucleotides align to TRBD1. This CDR3 contains 17 residues. Germline CDR1 is MNHEY and CDR2 is SVGAGI. The V gene end was trimmed by 1 base and the J gene end by 4 bases; junction bases not matched to a gene: 10. This CDR3 reads CASSYLRGQGLYNEQFF. CDR3 in DNA: TGTGCCAGCAGTTACTTAAGGGGGCAGGGGCTATACAATGAGCAGTTCTTC.

The chain couples TRBV2 to TRBJ2-2, with TRBD1 matching 8 bases. Germline V gives CDR1 SNHLY, CDR2 FYNNEI. CDR3 length: 17 amino acids. The ends lost 1 base at V and 5 bases at J; junction bases unmatched: 9. The CDR3 sequence: CASSEGRDRGKTGELFF. CDR3 in DNA: TGTGCCAGCAGTGAAGGGAGAGACAGGGGTAAAACCGGGGAGCTGTTTTTT.

This clonotype was seen more than once but under ten times. One junction end disagrees with the germline gene, perhaps due to a read error. This chain joins TRBV4-1 and TRBJ1-5; D remains ambiguous. The CDR3 is 15 residues long. The germline V gene has CDR1 MGHRA and CDR2 YSYEKL. The CDR3 DNA sequence: TGCGCCAGCAGCCAAGGGGAGGGTAGCTATCAGCCCCAGCATTTT. This gives the protein CASSQGEGSYQPQHF.

This clonotype was picked up a small number of times. The chain has TRBV20-1 and TRBJ2-1, with a tentative D call TRBD1 (6 bases). The CDR3 runs to 15 residues. CDR1 is DFQATT and CDR2 is SNEGSKA in the germline V gene (reference sequence). Deletions cut 3 bases from V and 7 bases from J, with 19 bases between. The CDR3 DNA sequence: TGCAGTGCTAGGTTGCAGGGGTACACAAGGAATGAGCAGTTCTTC. Translated: CSARLQGYTRNEQFF.

This clonotype has just a few counts. This rearrangement joins TRBV12-3 or TRBV12-4 to TRBJ1-2, with unresolved D. The CDR3 consists of 13 residues. Trimming pared 6 bases from V and 2 bases from J, leaving 10 bases between. CDR3 region: CASSSAVNYGYTF. As DNA, the CDR3 is TGTGCCAGCAGCTCGGCCGTCAACTATGGCTACACCTTC.

The CDR3 DNA sequence: TGTGCCAGCAGCTTCACTGGGGGCGACCAAGAGACCCAGTACTTC. This gives the protein CASSFTGGDQETQYF. This sequence joins TRBV7-9 and TRBJ2-5; tentative D call: TRBD1 (6 bases). Trimming left V 3 bases short and J 0 bases short, with 11 bases between. The CDR3 sequence is 15 residues long. The V gene's germline CDR1 is SEHNR and CDR2 FQNEAQ (reference sequence). Full variable domain (missing parts from reference TRBV7-9 and TRBJ2-5): DTGVSQNPRHKITKRGQNVTFRCDPISEHNRLYWYRQTLGQGPEFLTYFQNEAQLEKSRLLSDRFSAERPKGSFSTLEIQRTEQGDSAMYLCASSFTGGDQETQYFGPGTRLLVL.

This clonotype occurred a few times. This chain connects TRBV5-6 to TRBJ1-2; a possible D gene is TRBD1 (6 bases). Trimming removed 0 bases from V and 6 bases from J, with 21 bases in between. CDR1 is SGHDT and CDR2 is YYEEEE in the germline V gene. CDR3 size: 17 residues. The CDR3 sequence is CASSLGATFRGWDGYTF. CDR3 sequence (DNA): TGTGCCAGCAGCTTGGGGGCCACGTTCAGGGGCTGGGATGGCTACACCTTC.

The table lists this clonotype with a few counts. The chain is built from TRBV4-1 and TRBJ1-1; 8 nucleotides line up with TRBD1. The CDR3 is made up of 19 amino acids. Germline lookup yields CDR1 MGHRA and CDR2 YSYEKL. Germline trimming cut 0 bases from V and 1 base from J; bases unmatched to any gene: 13. CDR3 sequence reads: CASSQDRSRGLWKNTEAFF. The CDR3 DNA reads as TGCGCCAGCAGCCAAGATAGGAGCAGGGGGCTTTGGAAGAACACTGAAGCTTTCTTT.

This clonotype was recorded a few times. The rearrangement joins TRBV30 to TRBJ1-1; a possible D gene is TRBD1 (5 bases). Germline lookup yields CDR1 GTSNPN and CDR2 SVGIG (reference sequence). V was cut by 0 bases and J by 11 bases, with 10 bases left in between. CDR3 length: 11 amino acids. The CDR3, as DNA: TGTGCCTGGAGTGTTGGAGGGGTGGCTTTCTTT. Translation gives CAWSVGGVAFF.